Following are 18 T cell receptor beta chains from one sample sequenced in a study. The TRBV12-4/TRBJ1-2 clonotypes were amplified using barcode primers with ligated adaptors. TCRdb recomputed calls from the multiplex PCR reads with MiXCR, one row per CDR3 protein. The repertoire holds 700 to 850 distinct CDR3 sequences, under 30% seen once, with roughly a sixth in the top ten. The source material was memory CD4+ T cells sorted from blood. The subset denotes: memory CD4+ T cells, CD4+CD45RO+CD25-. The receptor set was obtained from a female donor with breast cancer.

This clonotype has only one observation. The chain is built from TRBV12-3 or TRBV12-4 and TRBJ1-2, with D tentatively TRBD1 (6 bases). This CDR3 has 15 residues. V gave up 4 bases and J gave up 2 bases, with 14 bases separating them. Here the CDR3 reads CASSSGHPRNYGYTF. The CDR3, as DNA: TGTGCCAGCAGTTCGGGACATCCAAGGAACTATGGCTACACCTTC.

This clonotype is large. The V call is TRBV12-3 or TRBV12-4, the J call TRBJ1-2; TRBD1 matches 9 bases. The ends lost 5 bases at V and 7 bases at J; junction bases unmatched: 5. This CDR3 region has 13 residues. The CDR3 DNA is TGTGCCAGCAGTGGAAGGACAGGGGCTGGCTACACCTTC. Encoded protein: CASSGRTGAGYTF.

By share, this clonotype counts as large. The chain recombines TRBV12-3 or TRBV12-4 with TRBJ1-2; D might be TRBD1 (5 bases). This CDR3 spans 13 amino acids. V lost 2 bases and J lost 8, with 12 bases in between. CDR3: CASSLNGARGYTF. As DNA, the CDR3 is TGTGCCAGCAGTTTAAATGGGGCGCGGGGCTACACCTTC.

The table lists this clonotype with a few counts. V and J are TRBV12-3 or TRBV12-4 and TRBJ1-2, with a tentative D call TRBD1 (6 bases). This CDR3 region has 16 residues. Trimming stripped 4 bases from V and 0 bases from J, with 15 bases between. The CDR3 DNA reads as TGTGCCAGCAGTTCAACAGGGTCGAGAGCTAACTATGGCTACACCTTC. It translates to CASSSTGSRANYGYTF.

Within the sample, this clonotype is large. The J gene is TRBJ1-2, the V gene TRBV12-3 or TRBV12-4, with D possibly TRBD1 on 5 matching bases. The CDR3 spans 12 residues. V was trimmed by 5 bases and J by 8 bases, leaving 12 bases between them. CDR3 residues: CASSLDRDGYTF. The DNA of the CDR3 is TGTGCCAGCAGTCTAGACAGAGACGGCTACACCTTC.

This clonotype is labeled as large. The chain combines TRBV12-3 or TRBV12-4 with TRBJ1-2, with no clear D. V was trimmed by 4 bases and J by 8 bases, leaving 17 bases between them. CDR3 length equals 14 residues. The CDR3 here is CASSSRTRTRGYTF. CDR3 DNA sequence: TGTGCCAGCAGTTCGCGGACTCGAACGAGAGGCTACACCTTC.

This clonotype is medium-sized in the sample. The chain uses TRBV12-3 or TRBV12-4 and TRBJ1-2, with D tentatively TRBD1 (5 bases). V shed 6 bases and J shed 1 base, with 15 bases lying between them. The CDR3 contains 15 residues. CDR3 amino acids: CASSPEGPLNYGYTF. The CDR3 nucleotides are TGTGCCAGCAGCCCGGAGGGACCCCTTAACTATGGCTACACCTTC.

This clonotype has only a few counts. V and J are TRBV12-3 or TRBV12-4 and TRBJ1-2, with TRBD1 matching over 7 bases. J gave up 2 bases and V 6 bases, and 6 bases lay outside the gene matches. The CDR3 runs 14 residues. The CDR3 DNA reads TGTGCCAGCAGCTCCGACAGGGAGAACTATGGCTACACCTTC. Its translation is CASSSDRENYGYTF.

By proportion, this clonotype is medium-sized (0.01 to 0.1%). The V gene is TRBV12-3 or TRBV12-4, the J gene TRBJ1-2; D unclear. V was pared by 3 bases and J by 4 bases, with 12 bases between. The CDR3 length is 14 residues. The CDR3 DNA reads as TGTGCCAGCAGTTTCCTCGGGAATAGCTATGGCTACACCTTC. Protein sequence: CASSFLGNSYGYTF.

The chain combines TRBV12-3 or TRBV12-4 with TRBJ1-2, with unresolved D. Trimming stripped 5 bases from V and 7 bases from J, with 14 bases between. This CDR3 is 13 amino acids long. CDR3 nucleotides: TGTGCCAGCAGTCCCCGGGAGGGTCGTGGCTACACCTTC. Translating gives CASSPREGRGYTF.

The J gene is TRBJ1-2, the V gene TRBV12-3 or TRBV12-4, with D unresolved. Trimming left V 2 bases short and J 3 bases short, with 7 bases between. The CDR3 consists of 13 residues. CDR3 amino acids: CASSLTRHYGYTF. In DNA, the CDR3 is TGTGCCAGCAGTTTAACAAGACACTATGGCTACACCTTC.

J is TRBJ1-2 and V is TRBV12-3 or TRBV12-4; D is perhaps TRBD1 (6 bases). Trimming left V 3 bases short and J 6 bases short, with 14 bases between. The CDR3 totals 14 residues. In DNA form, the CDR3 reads TGTGCCAGCAGTTTTCCCGGACAGCCGGATGGCTACACCTTC. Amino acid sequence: CASSFPGQPDGYTF.

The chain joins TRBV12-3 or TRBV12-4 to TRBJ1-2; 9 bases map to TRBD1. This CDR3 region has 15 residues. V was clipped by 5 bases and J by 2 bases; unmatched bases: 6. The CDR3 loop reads CASSADRGRNYGYTF. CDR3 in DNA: TGTGCCAGCAGTGCGGACAGGGGCCGAAACTATGGCTACACCTTC.

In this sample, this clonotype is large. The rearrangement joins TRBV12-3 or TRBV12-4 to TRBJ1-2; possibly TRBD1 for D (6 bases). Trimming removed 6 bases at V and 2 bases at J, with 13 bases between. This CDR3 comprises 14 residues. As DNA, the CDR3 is TGTGCCAGCAGGTATGGACAGACCAACTATGGCTACACCTTC. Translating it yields CASRYGQTNYGYTF.

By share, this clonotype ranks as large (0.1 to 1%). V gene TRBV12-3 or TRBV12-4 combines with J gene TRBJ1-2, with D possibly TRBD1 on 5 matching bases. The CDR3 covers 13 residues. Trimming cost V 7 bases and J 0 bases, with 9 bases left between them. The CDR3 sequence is CASTSTANYGYTF. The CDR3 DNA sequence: TGTGCCAGCACCTCGACAGCTAACTATGGCTACACCTTC.

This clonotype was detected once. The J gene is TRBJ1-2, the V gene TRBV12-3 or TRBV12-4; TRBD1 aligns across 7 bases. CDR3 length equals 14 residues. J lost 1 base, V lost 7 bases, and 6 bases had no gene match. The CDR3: CASIVTGSNYGYTF. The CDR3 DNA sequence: TGTGCCAGCATCGTGACAGGGAGTAACTATGGCTACACCTTC.

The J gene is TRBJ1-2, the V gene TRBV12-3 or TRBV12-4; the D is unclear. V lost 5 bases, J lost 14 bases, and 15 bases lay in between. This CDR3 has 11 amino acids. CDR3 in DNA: TGTGCCAGCAGTCTGACAAGTCTGTTGACCTTC. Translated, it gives CASSLTSLLTF.

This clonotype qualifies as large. CDR3 DNA: TGTGCCAGCAGTTTTCAGGGGAACTATGGCTACACCTTC. Translation: CASSFQGNYGYTF. This sequence joins TRBV12-3 or TRBV12-4 and TRBJ1-2, with D tentatively TRBD1 (6 bases). The CDR3 covers 13 residues. V gave up 3 bases and J gave up 2 bases, with 7 bases separating them.